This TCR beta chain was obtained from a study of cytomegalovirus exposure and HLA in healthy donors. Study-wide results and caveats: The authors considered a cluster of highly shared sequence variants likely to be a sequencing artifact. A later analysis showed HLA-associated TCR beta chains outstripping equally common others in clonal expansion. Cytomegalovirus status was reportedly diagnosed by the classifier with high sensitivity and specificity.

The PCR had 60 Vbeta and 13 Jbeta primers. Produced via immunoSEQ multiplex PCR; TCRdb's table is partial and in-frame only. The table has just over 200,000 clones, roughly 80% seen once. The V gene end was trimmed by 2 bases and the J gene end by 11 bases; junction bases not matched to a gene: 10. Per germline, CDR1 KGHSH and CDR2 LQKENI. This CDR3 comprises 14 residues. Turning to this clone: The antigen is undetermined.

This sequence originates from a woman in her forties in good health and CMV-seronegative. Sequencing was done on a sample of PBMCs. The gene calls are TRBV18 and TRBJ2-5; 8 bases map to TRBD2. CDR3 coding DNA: TGTGCCAGCTCACCAAGATCCCTAGCGGGCGCACAGTACTTC. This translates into CASSPRSLAGAQYF.